Detailed here is one T cell receptor beta chain. Each CDR3 protein is one row after TCRdb ran MiXCR on the RT-PCR reads. Among approximately 410,000 distinct CDR3 sequences listed, under 20% were seen once. This record comes from a study of patients and donors after allogeneic stem cell transplantation. Germline CDR1 DFQATT, CDR2 SNEGSKA (reference sequence). V was shortened by 7 bases and J by 5 bases, with 15 bases between the two germline ends. The CDR3 has 13 amino acids. The rearrangement links TRBV20-1 to TRBJ2-1, with D maybe TRBD1 (6 bases). Sequenced material: blood, either unsorted or a sorted T cell fraction (not recorded which). The source is a human donor who was either an allogeneic HSCT recipient or a stem cell or donor lymphocyte infusion donor (not recorded which). It is not recorded whose cells these are; they may come from a transplant donor. Here the CDR3 DNA reads TGCAGTGTCCCAGGGGATCCTAACAATGAGCAGTTCTTC. Residues: CSVPGDPNNEQFF.